The source of this T cell receptor (beta chain) is a study of tumour-infiltrating T cells in Burkitt lymphoma. Study overall: Patients covered every epidemiological subtype of Burkitt lymphoma. Productive clonality predicted overall and progression-free survival.

Repertoires were generated with immunoSEQ multiplex PCR, while TCRdb's copy carries only in-frame clones and drops some. The data show some 1,600 clones, over 10% seen once. The table lists this clone with a few counts. The sequence came from a human donor with Burkitt lymphoma. Sequencing was performed on tumor tissue.

In DNA form, the CDR3 reads TGCGCCAGCAGCTCGCAGGGGGGCAAAAACATTCAGTACTTC. Amino acids: CASSSQGGKNIQYF. The genes are TRBV5-1 and TRBJ2-4; TRBD1 is a possible D gene (7 bases). This CDR3 is 14 amino acids long. Trimming shortened V by 3 bases and J by 3 bases, and 10 bases separated the two germline ends. Looked up from germline, CDR1 is SGHRS and CDR2 is YFSETQ.